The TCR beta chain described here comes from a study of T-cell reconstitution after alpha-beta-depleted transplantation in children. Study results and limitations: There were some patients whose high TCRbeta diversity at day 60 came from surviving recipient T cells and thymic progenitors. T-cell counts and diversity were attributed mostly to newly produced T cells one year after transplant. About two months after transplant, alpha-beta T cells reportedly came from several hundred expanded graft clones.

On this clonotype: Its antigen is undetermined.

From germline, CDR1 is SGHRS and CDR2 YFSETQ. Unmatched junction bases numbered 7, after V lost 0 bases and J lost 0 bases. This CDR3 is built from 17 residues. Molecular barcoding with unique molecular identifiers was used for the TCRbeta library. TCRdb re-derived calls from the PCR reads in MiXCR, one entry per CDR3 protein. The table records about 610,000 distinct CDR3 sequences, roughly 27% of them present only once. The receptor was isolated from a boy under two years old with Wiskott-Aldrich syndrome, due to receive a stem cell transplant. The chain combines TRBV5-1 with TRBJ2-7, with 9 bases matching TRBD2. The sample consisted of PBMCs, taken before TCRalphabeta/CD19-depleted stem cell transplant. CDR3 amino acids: CASSLAPGTSSSYEQYF. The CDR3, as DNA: TGCGCCAGCAGCTTGGCCCCCGGGACTAGCAGCTCCTACGAGCAGTACTTC.